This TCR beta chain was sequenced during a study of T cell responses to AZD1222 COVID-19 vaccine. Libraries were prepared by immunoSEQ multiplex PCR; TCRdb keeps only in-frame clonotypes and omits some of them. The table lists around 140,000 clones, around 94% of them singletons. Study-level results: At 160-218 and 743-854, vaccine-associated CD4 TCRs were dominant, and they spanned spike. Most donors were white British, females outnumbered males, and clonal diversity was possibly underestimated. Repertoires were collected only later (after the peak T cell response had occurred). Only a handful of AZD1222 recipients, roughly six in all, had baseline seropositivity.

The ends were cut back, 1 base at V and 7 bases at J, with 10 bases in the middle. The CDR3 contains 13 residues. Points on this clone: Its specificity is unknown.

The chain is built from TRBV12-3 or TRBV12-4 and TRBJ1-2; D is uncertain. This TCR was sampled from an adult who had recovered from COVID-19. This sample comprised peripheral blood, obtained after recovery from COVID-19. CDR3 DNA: TGTGCCAGCAGTTTAGGCAGGTTGAGTGGCTACACCTTC. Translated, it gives CASSLGRLSGYTF.